Below, 18 T cell receptor beta chains from the same sample are listed, as sequenced in a study of T cell responses to AZD1222 COVID-19 vaccine. Here immunoSEQ multiplex PCR was the method, and the copy in TCRdb shows in-frame clones only, minus some. There are over 110,000 clones in the sample; 85% to 90% occur only once, and 1.6% lies in the top ten. The starting material was peripheral blood, obtained on day 0 of AZD1222 vaccination. The receptors were sampled from an adult in good health.

This sequence joins TRBV5-1 and TRBJ1-2; the D gene is possibly TRBD1 (5 bases). In germline, CDR1 is SGHRS, CDR2 YFSETQ. With 1 base removed from V and 0 bases from J, the gap between germline ends came to 13 bases. CDR3 size: 16 residues. The CDR3 nucleotides are TGCGCCAGCAGCTTGACCCCAGGGCTAGCTAACTATGGCTACACCTTC. Its protein product is CASSLTPGLANYGYTF.

The CDR3 spells CAWNEGINQPQHF. CDR3 bases: TGTGCCTGGAATGAGGGCATCAATCAGCCCCAGCATTTT. V usage is TRBV30 and J usage is TRBJ1-5; no definite D call. V lost 4 bases, J lost 3 bases, and 10 bases lay in between. This CDR3 contains 13 residues. Germline loops: CDR1 GTSNPN, CDR2 SVGIG (reference sequence). The whole variable domain, remainder taken from reference TRBV30 and TRBJ1-5, is SQTIHQWPATLVQPVGSPLSLECTVEGTSNPNLYWYRQAAGRGLQLLFYSVGIGQISSEVPQNLSASRPQDRQFILSSKKLLLSDSGFYLCAWNEGINQPQHFGDGTRLSIL.

V gene TRBV11-3 combines with J gene TRBJ2-3; 8 bases are a match to TRBD2. The germline gives CDR1 SGHNT, CDR2 YENEEA. The CDR3 has 13 amino acids. Germline trimming cut 1 base from V and 6 bases from J; bases unmatched to any gene: 0. This chain's CDR3 is CASSLASGDTQYF. CDR3 sequence (DNA): TGTGCCAGCAGCTTAGCTAGCGGGGATACGCAGTATTTT.

The chain carries TRBV12-3 or TRBV12-4 and TRBJ1-2, with D perhaps TRBD1 (6 bases). This CDR3 contains 13 residues. The V end lost 8 bases, the J end lost 5 bases, and 15 bases lay between the germline ends. The CDR3 sequence: CASSIAQGYGYTF. For the CDR3, the DNA is TGTGCCAGCTCAATAGCCCAGGGGTATGGCTACACCTTC.

Only one count was recorded for this clone. The chain carries TRBV30 and TRBJ1-1; TRBD1 agrees at 8 bases. V dropped 7 bases and J dropped 0; count of bases not matched to a gene: 10. The CDR3 totals 15 residues. Per germline, CDR1 GTSNPN and CDR2 SVGIG (reference sequence). The CDR3 nucleotides are TGTGCCTTTGGAGGACAGGGAGTTCTGAACACTGAAGCTTTCTTT. This gives the protein CAFGGQGVLNTEAFF.

Only a few counts were recorded for this clone. This chain connects TRBV7-2 to TRBJ1-5; unclear D gene. CDR3 length equals 13 residues. The germline gives CDR1 SGHTA, CDR2 FQGNSA. V lost 5 bases, J lost 1 base, and 6 bases lay in between. The CDR3 here is CASSRASNQPQHF. CDR3 in DNA: TGTGCCAGCAGCCGTGCCAGCAATCAGCCCCAGCATTTT.

The rearrangement links TRBV6-2 or TRBV6-3 to TRBJ1-2; no clear D gene. V shed 3 bases and J shed 1 base, with 12 bases lying between them. There are 15 residues in the CDR3. Germline-derived CDR1 and CDR2 are MNHEY and SVGEGT. This chain's CDR3 is CASSYGSILNYGYTF. The CDR3 nucleotides read TGTGCCAGCAGTTATGGGAGCATACTTAACTATGGCTACACCTTC.

V usage is TRBV19 and J usage is TRBJ1-2, with D tentatively TRBD1 (6 bases). The germline V and J ends were trimmed by 6 bases and 0 bases, with 14 bases remaining between them. Germline-derived CDR1 and CDR2 are LNHDA and SQIVND (reference sequence). CDR3 length: 15 residues. The CDR3 here is CASRSTGRPNYGYTF. The CDR3 DNA follows: TGTGCCAGTAGGTCAACAGGGCGGCCTAACTATGGCTACACCTTC.

The chain links TRBV6-5 to TRBJ2-1, with TRBD1 matching 8 bases. V lost 8 bases to trimming and J lost 1 base; unmatched junction nucleotides: 4. The CDR3 is made up of 14 amino acids. Germline CDR1 and CDR2: MNHEY and SVGAGI. In nucleotides, the CDR3 is TGTGCCAGCCGACAGGGGCGGTCCTACAATGAGCAGTTCTTC. Encoded protein: CASRQGRSYNEQFF.

This rearrangement joins TRBV6-1 to TRBJ1-6, with TRBD1 as a possible D gene (6 bases). Germline V gene sequence: CDR1 MNHNS, CDR2 SASEGT. The CDR3 length is 13 residues. The V end lost 2 bases, the J end lost 9 bases, and 8 bases lay between the germline ends. The CDR3 sequence: CASSENRASPLHF. CDR3 in DNA: TGTGCCAGCAGTGAAAACAGGGCTTCACCCCTCCACTTT.

The rearrangement joins TRBV7-9 to TRBJ2-2; 12 bases fit TRBD2. Germline assignment: CDR1 SEHNR and CDR2 FQNEAQ (reference sequence). The CDR3 totals 15 residues. V shed 8 bases, J shed 0 bases, and the junction held 1 base outside the gene matches. The CDR3 reads CASLAGGPNTGELFF. The CDR3 DNA sequence: TGTGCCAGCCTAGCGGGAGGGCCGAACACCGGGGAGCTGTTTTTT.

This chain joins TRBV9 and TRBJ1-4; D is uncertain. The CDR3 has 16 residues. The ends were cut back, 2 bases at V and 0 bases at J, with 11 bases in the middle. Germline CDR1 SGDLS, CDR2 YYNGEE. The CDR3 DNA reads TGTGCCAGCAGCGTGGAGAGTTTTGCAACTAATGAAAAACTGTTTTTT. Translated: CASSVESFATNEKLFF.

The chain uses TRBV19 and TRBJ1-2; unclear D gene. The CDR3 covers 18 residues. V was cut by 5 bases and J by 7 bases, with 29 bases left in between. CDR1 and CDR2 (germline): LNHDA, SQIVND (reference sequence). DNA of the CDR3: TGTGCCAGTAGTGCCAGTGGCCGGCGAAGGTATCCAATGGGTGGCTACACCTTC. Translation: CASSASGRRRYPMGGYTF.

The V gene is TRBV24-1, the J gene TRBJ2-7, with D possibly TRBD1 on 6 matching bases. The V and J ends lost 2 bases and 2 bases respectively, with 12 bases between them. From germline, CDR1 is KGHDR and CDR2 SFDVKD. The CDR3 contains 15 residues. CDR3 residues: CATSDSTTGTYEQYF. The DNA of the CDR3 is TGTGCCACCAGTGATTCAACGACAGGAACCTACGAGCAGTACTTC.

V and J are TRBV9 and TRBJ2-1, with 8 bases lining up with TRBD2. The germline V gene encodes CDR1 SGDLS and CDR2 YYNGEE. The CDR3 spans 17 residues. V shed 0 bases and J 7 bases; nucleotides not matched to a gene: 12. CDR3 sequence: CASSVEGTRPRGNEQFF. DNA of the CDR3: TGTGCCAGCAGCGTAGAGGGGACTAGACCCCGTGGGAATGAGCAGTTCTTC.

This chain uses TRBV18 with TRBJ2-2; 9 bases map to TRBD1. V lost 5 bases and J lost 1; bases outside the gene matches: 8. This CDR3 comprises 17 residues. Germline CDR1 and CDR2: KGHSH and LQKENI. In nucleotides, the CDR3 is TGTGCCAGCTCAGCTCCCGTGGGACAGGGGAACACCGGGGAGCTGTTTTTT. It specifies CASSAPVGQGNTGELFF.

The genes are TRBV7-3 and TRBJ2-3; TRBD2 agrees at 8 bases. V lost 2 bases to trimming and J lost 4 bases; unmatched junction nucleotides: 2. CDR3 length equals 14 residues. From germline, CDR1 is SGHTA and CDR2 FQGTGA. CDR3: CASSLAGGADTQYF. The CDR3 DNA follows: TGTGCCAGCAGCTTAGCGGGAGGCGCAGATACGCAGTATTTT.

The chain couples TRBV4-1 to TRBJ2-1; perhaps TRBD2 as D (5 bases). Trimming took off 1 base at V and 0 bases at J, with 10 bases between the two ends. The V gene's germline CDR1 is MGHRA and CDR2 YSYEKL. The length of the CDR3 is 16 residues. The CDR3 region has the DNA TGCGCCAGCAGCCAAGTAGGCGGGTCCTCCTACAATGAGCAGTTCTTC. It yields the protein CASSQVGGSSYNEQFF.